The source of this T cell receptor beta chain is a study of blood T cell repertoires in COVID-19. Germline values: CDR1 SGHTA, CDR2 FQGNSA. The V gene end was trimmed by 4 bases and the J gene end by 3 bases; junction bases not matched to a gene: 6. CDR3 size: 16 residues. The table came from immunoSEQ multiplex PCR; TCRdb's copy has only in-frame clones and leaves some out. The profile covers about 240,000 clones, with approximately 80% appearing a single time and roughly a tenth taken by the ten largest. The chain recombines TRBV7-2 with TRBJ1-3; 10 bases line up with TRBD1. Specimen: peripheral blood. This TCR was recovered from an elderly woman with acute or convalescent COVID-19. CDR3 sequence: CASSSKTGGGGNTIYF. The CDR3 DNA is TGTGCCAGCAGCTCTAAGACAGGGGGCGGTGGAAACACCATATATTTT.